The clone carrying this T cell receptor (beta chain) occurred many times. What it binds is not known. Germline loops: CDR1 SGHNT, CDR2 YYREEE (reference sequence). The length of the CDR3 is 15 residues. V was pared by 2 bases and J by 3 bases, with 15 bases between. The TCR library protocol was used to attach unique molecular identifiers. These identifiers were attached to individual cDNA molecules. TCRdb independently ran MiXCR on the 5' RACE reads; one entry per CDR3 protein. Of tens of thousands of distinct CDR3 sequences in the sample, under 10% were seen once. This sample was taken from a study of early T cells in non-severe SARS-CoV-2 infection. Whole-study context: Sequenced material consisted of bulk RNA (from unsorted whole blood), and chains were unpaired. Study-level results: There was a bias toward anti-spike CD8 responses in VDJdb matching, which missed private and CD4 specificities.

This chain uses TRBV5-4 with TRBJ2-7; perhaps TRBD2 as D (6 bases). The receptor's source is an adult who was a healthcare worker with PCR-confirmed SARS-CoV-2 infection or an uninfected control (not recorded which). Input material: whole blood. The CDR3 DNA sequence: TGTGCCAGCAGCTTTTATTCGGGACTTTTCTACGAGCAGTACTTC. Residues: CASSFYSGLFYEQYF.